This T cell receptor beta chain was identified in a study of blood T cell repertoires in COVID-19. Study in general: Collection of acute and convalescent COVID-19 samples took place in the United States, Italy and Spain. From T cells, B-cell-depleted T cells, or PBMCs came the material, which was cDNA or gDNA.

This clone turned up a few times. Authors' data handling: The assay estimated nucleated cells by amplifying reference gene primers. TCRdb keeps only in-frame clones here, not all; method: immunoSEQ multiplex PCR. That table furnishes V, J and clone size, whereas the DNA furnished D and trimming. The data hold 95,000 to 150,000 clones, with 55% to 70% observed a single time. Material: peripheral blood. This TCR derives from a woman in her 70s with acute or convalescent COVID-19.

Here the CDR3 DNA reads TGTGCCAGCAGTATAAGGGACAGTAATGAGCAGTTCTTC. Translating it yields CASSIRDSNEQFF. The chain links TRBV27 to TRBJ2-1, with 7 bases fitting TRBD1. Losses at the gene ends were 5 bases for V and 7 bases for J; bases not matched to a gene: 5. The CDR3 extends over 13 amino acids. Per the germline V gene, CDR1 is MNHEY and CDR2 is SMNVEV (reference sequence).